The next 6 T cell receptor beta chains were all read from a single sample in a study of breast tumors, draining lymph nodes, adjacent tissues. Each CDR3 protein gets one entry after TCRdb re-called the multiplex PCR reads with MiXCR. The sample yields tens of thousands of distinct CDR3 sequences, more than 25% seen once. The lymph nodes were axillary draining lymph nodes from breast cancer patients. The sequenced sample was axillary lymph node tissue. These receptors all come from a female donor with breast cancer. Some clones in this sample may be carry-over from other donors' samples.

This clonotype was detected many times. V usage is TRBV7-3 and J usage is TRBJ2-5; D is ambiguous. Per germline, CDR1 SGHTA and CDR2 FQGTGA. This CDR3 comprises 16 residues. The V gene lost 2 bases and the J gene lost 5 bases, with 18 bases spanning the gap. CDR3 nucleotide sequence: TGTGCCAGCAGCTTAGGATCTGGCGGCTATCAGGAGACCCAGTACTTC. Protein product: CASSLGSGGYQETQYF.

Notes on this clonotype: This may come from a read error, since a much larger clone is one base off. CDR3 sequence reads: CSALTGSYDSTF. DNA for the CDR3: TGCAGTGCCCTGACAGGATCCTATGACTCCACCTTC. V is TRBV20-1 and J is TRBJ1-2; tentatively, D is TRBD1 (6 bases). Germline loops: CDR1 DFQATT, CDR2 SNEGSKA (reference sequence). The CDR3 length is 12 residues. V was shortened by 6 bases and J by 13 bases, with 21 bases between the two germline ends.

This clonotype showed up many times. J is TRBJ2-3 and V is TRBV20-1, with 7 positions matching TRBD2. This CDR3 contains 16 residues. Germline V gene sequence: CDR1 DFQATT, CDR2 SNEGSKA (reference sequence). The junction had 11 bases not matched to a gene; V was cut back by 4 bases and J by 1 base. CDR3 DNA sequence: TGCAGTGCTACCTTGGGGGGGACTCGCGGCACAGATACGCAGTATTTT. Encoded protein: CSATLGGTRGTDTQYF.

This clonotype has ten or more counts. The rearrangement joins TRBV19 to TRBJ2-2; 8 bases fit TRBD2. J was trimmed by 4 bases and V by 3 bases; bases with no gene match: 1. The CDR3 is 14 residues long. Germline lookup yields CDR1 LNHDA and CDR2 SQIVND (reference sequence). CDR3 in DNA: TGTGCCAGTAGTATCGGGGGGGGCACCGGGGAGCTGTTTTTT. It translates to CASSIGGGTGELFF.

This clonotype was recorded at least ten times. The chain couples TRBV7-8 to TRBJ2-7; the D is unclear. V shed 1 base and J shed 1 base, with 14 bases lying between them. The CDR3 totals 16 residues. The germline CDR1 and CDR2 sequences are SGHVS and FQNEAQ. CDR3 sequence (DNA): TGTGCCAGCAGCTTAGAAGGGCTGGGGTTTTCCTACGAGCAGTACTTC. It yields the protein CASSLEGLGFSYEQYF. The full variable domain, its missing parts supplied by reference TRBV7-8 and TRBJ2-7, is GAGVSQSPRYKVAKRGQDVALRCDPISGHVSLFWYQQALGQGPEFLTYFQNEAQLDKSGLPSDRFFAERPEGSVSTLKIQRTQQEDSAVYLCASSLEGLGFSYEQYFGPGTRLTVT.

There are many counts of this clonotype. The V gene is TRBV4-1, the J gene TRBJ1-2; 11 nucleotides match TRBD1. The trim removed 2 bases at V and 4 bases at J, leaving 9 bases unmatched. Germline CDR1 reads MGHRA; CDR2 reads YSYEKL. CDR3 size: 17 residues. The CDR3 bases are TGCGCCAGCAGCCAACGGACAGGGGGCGTATCGTTCTATGGCTACACCTTC. It is translated as CASSQRTGGVSFYGYTF.